A selection of T cell receptor beta chains follows, all from one sample in a study of blood T cell repertoires in COVID-19. The protocol was immunoSEQ multiplex PCR, while the TCRdb copy is restricted to in-frame clones and leaves out a portion. Of roughly 60,000 clones in the sample, about nine tenths were seen once. The sample was peripheral blood. These receptors all stem from a human donor in a cohort sampled during active COVID-19. CDR3s leave out the opening cysteine and the closing phenylalanine or tryptophan. Only some rows state a clone size, as once, few, many or a class for expanded clones.

abundance: few; v_gene: TRBV11-2; CDR3aa: ASSPLTPHEQY
abundance: .; v_gene: TRBV3-1/TRBV3-2; CDR3aa: ASSPGGANGNTQY
abundance: .; v_gene: TRBV7-9; CDR3aa: ASSPSRAGLYEQY
abundance: .; v_gene: TRBV4-1; CDR3aa: ASSQDWTSGRGYEQY
abundance: .; v_gene: TRBV6-5; CDR3aa: ASSSGFEAF
abundance: once; v_gene: TRBV9; CDR3aa: ASSETGAAWGTQY
abundance: .; v_gene: TRBV2; CDR3aa: ASSGFGTGNTEAF
abundance: .; v_gene: TRBV5-1; CDR3aa: ASSLDRAGTEAF
abundance: .; v_gene: TRBV6-5; CDR3aa: ASSYEGGRKTQY
abundance: once; v_gene: TRBV27; CDR3aa: ASSLFGQANTGELF
abundance: .; v_gene: TRBV5-5; CDR3aa: ASSLAEGGGYT
abundance: .; v_gene: TRBV28; CDR3aa: ASSLGGGNQPQH